Below are 18 T cell receptor beta chains sequenced from a single sample in a study of cytomegalovirus exposure and HLA in healthy donors. Primers included in the PCR were 60 Vbeta and 13 Jbeta primers. Libraries were prepared by immunoSEQ multiplex PCR; TCRdb keeps only in-frame clonotypes and omits some of them. The sample data list tens of thousands of clones. Material for sequencing was PBMCs. The receptors shown here come from a female donor in good health and CMV-seropositive.

V and J are TRBV30 and TRBJ1-4; D is uncertain. Germline values: CDR1 GTSNPN, CDR2 SVGIG (reference sequence). CDR3 size: 13 residues. Trimming stripped 0 bases from V and 11 bases from J, with 13 bases between. The DNA for the CDR3 is TGTGCCTGGAGTGTACATGAGGGCGGCAAACTGTTTTTT. It encodes CAWSVHEGGKLFF.

The CDR3 reads CASKTGGPGNQPQHF. CDR3 DNA sequence: TGTGCCAGCAAAACAGGGGGCCCGGGCAATCAGCCCCAGCATTTT. V gene TRBV28 combines with J gene TRBJ1-5, with 9 positions matching TRBD1. The CDR3 runs 15 residues. Per germline, CDR1 MDHEN and CDR2 SYDVKM. V was clipped by 7 bases and J by 2 bases; unmatched bases: 6.

The chain uses TRBV6-1 and TRBJ2-5, with D tentatively TRBD1 (5 bases). V gave up 0 bases and J gave up 1 base, with 6 bases separating them. Germline loops: CDR1 MNHNS, CDR2 SASEGT. The CDR3 extends over 14 amino acids. The CDR3 loop reads CASSEATGQETQYF. The CDR3 DNA reads as TGTGCCAGCAGTGAAGCTACAGGCCAAGAGACCCAGTACTTC.

The chain joins TRBV25-1 to TRBJ1-5, with D maybe TRBD1 (6 bases). Per the germline V gene, CDR1 is MGHDK and CDR2 is SYGVNS. V was clipped by 4 bases and J by 5 bases, with 12 bases between them. The CDR3 has 14 residues. In DNA form, the CDR3 reads TGTGCCAGCAGTGGGGGGGGGCCCCATCAGCCCCAGCATTTT. Residues: CASSGGGPHQPQHF.

This chain uses TRBV10-1 with TRBJ2-5; 9 nucleotides match TRBD1. The CDR3 has 14 residues. Germline V CDR1 and CDR2: WNHNN, SYGVQD (reference sequence). J was trimmed by 0 bases and V by 6 bases; bases with no gene match: 2. The CDR3 is CASRDRGDQETQYF. The CDR3 DNA follows: TGCGCCAGCAGAGACAGGGGGGACCAAGAGACCCAGTACTTC.

This chain links TRBV5-4 with TRBJ2-7; 14 bases are shared with TRBD2. The CDR3 covers 16 residues. Germline V lookup: CDR1 SGHNT, CDR2 YYREEE (reference sequence). The V segment lost 10 bases and the J segment 6 bases; nucleotides outside the gene matches: 15. CDR3 coding DNA: TGTGCCGTCGCGTCCGGGACTAGCGGGAGACGGGGCGAGCAGTACTTC. It translates to CAVASGTSGRRGEQYF.

V gene TRBV27 combines with J gene TRBJ2-7, with TRBD2 identical over 9 bases. J lost 5 bases, V lost 0 bases, and 5 bases had no gene match. Germline values: CDR1 MNHEY, CDR2 SMNVEV (reference sequence). The CDR3 runs to 15 residues. In DNA, the CDR3 is TGTGCCAGCAGTTTATCGTTAGCGGGAGCCAACGAGCAGTACTTC. This translates into CASSLSLAGANEQYF.

The V call is TRBV7-2, the J call TRBJ1-5; TRBD1 might be the D (6 bases). Trimming took 1 base from V and 6 from J, leaving 13 bases between them. This CDR3 has 15 amino acids. Germline lookup yields CDR1 SGHTA and CDR2 FQGNSA. The CDR3 coding sequence is TGTGCCAGCAGCTTAGTTGCAGGGGAGGGTCAGCCCCAGCATTTT. Its protein is CASSLVAGEGQPQHF.

The chain carries TRBV7-2 and TRBJ1-2; D is perhaps TRBD1 (5 bases). The V end lost 3 bases, the J end lost 4 bases, and 12 bases lay between the germline ends. Germline values: CDR1 SGHTA, CDR2 FQGNSA. This CDR3 is 14 amino acids long. The CDR3 here is CASSFSVGAYGYTF. The CDR3 DNA follows: TGTGCCAGCAGCTTCTCTGTAGGGGCCTATGGCTACACCTTC.

The chain couples TRBV28 to TRBJ2-7; TRBD1 matches 9 bases. The V and J ends lost 5 bases and 0 bases, in that order; junction bases with no gene match: 5. The CDR3 is 15 amino acids. Germline V gene sequence: CDR1 MDHEN, CDR2 SYDVKM. CDR3 in DNA: TGTGCCAGCAGTACGCCGGGACAGGGCTCCTACGAGCAGTACTTC. It specifies CASSTPGQGSYEQYF.

The V and J genes are TRBV29-1 and TRBJ2-7; TRBD1 matches at 7 bases. In germline, CDR1 is SQVTM, CDR2 ANQGSEA. V was clipped by 4 bases and J by 0 bases; unmatched bases: 9. This CDR3 spans 15 amino acids. Here the CDR3 DNA reads TGCAGCGTTGTCGGCCGGGACAGCAACTCCTACGAGCAGTACTTC. Amino acid sequence: CSVVGRDSNSYEQYF.

The chain has TRBV2 and TRBJ1-2; 7 bases match TRBD1. Germline V gene lookup returns CDR1 SNHLY and CDR2 FYNNEI. The CDR3 spans 13 residues. J lost 5 bases, V lost 7 bases, and 7 bases had no gene match. In nucleotides, the CDR3 is TGTGCCAGCATAAAGACAGGGAATTATGGCTACACCTTC. Translated: CASIKTGNYGYTF.

The gene calls are TRBV7-9 and TRBJ2-1; 7 positions match TRBD2. V lost 1 base and J lost 6; bases outside the gene matches: 3. Per the germline V gene, CDR1 is SEHNR and CDR2 is FQNEAQ (reference sequence). This CDR3 has 14 residues. In DNA form, the CDR3 reads TGTGCCAGCAGCTTAGAGACTAGCATCAATGAGCAGTTCTTC. It encodes CASSLETSINEQFF. The complete variable domain, with remaining parts taken from reference TRBV7-9 and TRBJ2-1, reads DTGVSQNPRHKITKRGQNVTFRCDPISEHNRLYWYRQTLGQGPEFLTYFQNEAQLEKSRLLSDRFSAERPKGSFSTLEIQRTEQGDSAMYLCASSLETSINEQFFGPGTRLTVL.

CDR3 bases: TGTGCCAGCTCGATAACGGACAGCCACAATCAGCCCCAGCATTTT. Its translation is CASSITDSHNQPQHF. The rearrangement joins TRBV18 to TRBJ1-5; tentatively, D is TRBD1 (6 bases). Trimming stripped 6 bases from V and 3 bases from J, with 15 bases between. From germline, CDR1 is KGHSH and CDR2 LQKENI. CDR3 length: 15 residues.

The gene calls are TRBV5-1 and TRBJ1-1, with D perhaps TRBD1 (5 bases). There are 16 residues in the CDR3. V lost 4 bases and J 1 base, leaving 17 bases between the germline ends. The germline V gene encodes CDR1 SGHRS and CDR2 YFSETQ. The CDR3 region is CASSRAGGIGNTEAFF. The CDR3 region has the DNA TGCGCCAGCAGCCGGGCGGGGGGAATTGGGAACACTGAAGCTTTCTTT.

V is TRBV18 and J is TRBJ2-1; 11 nucleotides match TRBD2. The J segment lost 5 bases and the V segment lost 3 bases, leaving 15 bases of the junction unmatched. This CDR3 has 19 residues. The V gene's germline CDR1 is KGHSH and CDR2 LQKENI. DNA for the CDR3: TGTGCCAGCTCACCCCGCGCCCTAGCGGGGGGTCCTTCCGACAATGAGCAGTTCTTC. This translates into CASSPRALAGGPSDNEQFF.

V gene TRBV4-1 combines with J gene TRBJ1-2, with D possibly TRBD1 on 5 matching bases. The CDR3 is made up of 17 amino acids. Trimming pared 0 bases from V and 0 bases from J, leaving 14 bases between. Germline V lookup: CDR1 MGHRA, CDR2 YSYEKL. The CDR3, as DNA: TGCGCCAGCAGCCAAGATCGAATTACAGGCGCTAACTATGGCTACACCTTC. Residues: CASSQDRITGANYGYTF.

This chain connects TRBV6-5 to TRBJ1-6; no firm D call. The CDR3 extends over 14 amino acids. Looked up from germline, CDR1 is MNHEY and CDR2 is SVGAGI. Trimming shortened V by 2 bases and J by 9 bases, and 11 bases separated the two germline ends. The CDR3 region has the DNA TGTGCCAGCAGTTACGAAGGCCGAGGTTCACCCCTCCACTTT. Its protein is CASSYEGRGSPLHF.